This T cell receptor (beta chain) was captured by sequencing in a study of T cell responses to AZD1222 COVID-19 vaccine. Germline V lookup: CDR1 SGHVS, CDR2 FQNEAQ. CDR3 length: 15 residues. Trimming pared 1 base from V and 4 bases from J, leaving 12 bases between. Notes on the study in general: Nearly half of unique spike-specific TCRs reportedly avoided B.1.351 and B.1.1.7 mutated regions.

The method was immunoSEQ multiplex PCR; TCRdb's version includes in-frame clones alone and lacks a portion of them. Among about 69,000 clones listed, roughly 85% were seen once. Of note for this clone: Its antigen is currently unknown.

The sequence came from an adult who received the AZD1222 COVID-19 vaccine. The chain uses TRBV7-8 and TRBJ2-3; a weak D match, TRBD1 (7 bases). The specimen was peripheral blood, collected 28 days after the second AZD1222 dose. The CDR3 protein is CASSLGAGGSDTQYF. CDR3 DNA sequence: TGTGCCAGCAGCTTAGGAGCAGGGGGGTCAGATACGCAGTATTTT.